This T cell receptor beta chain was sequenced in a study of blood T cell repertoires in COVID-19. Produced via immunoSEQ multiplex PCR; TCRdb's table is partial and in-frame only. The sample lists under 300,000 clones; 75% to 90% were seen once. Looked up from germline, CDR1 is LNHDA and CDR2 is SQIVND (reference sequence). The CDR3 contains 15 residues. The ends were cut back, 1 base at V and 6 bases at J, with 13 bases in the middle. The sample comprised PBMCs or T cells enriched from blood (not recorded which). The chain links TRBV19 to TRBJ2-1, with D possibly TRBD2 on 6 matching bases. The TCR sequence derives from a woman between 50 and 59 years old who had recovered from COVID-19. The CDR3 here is CASSIVGSRRNEQFF. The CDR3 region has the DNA TGTGCCAGTAGTATAGTCGGGAGTAGACGCAATGAGCAGTTCTTC.